These 10 T cell receptor beta chains originate from one sample sequenced in a study of cytomegalovirus exposure and HLA in healthy donors (dated by TCRdb to about 2017). Library preparation was by the immunoSEQ multiplex PCR assay. As stored in TCRdb, this immuneACCESS dataset retains in-frame rearrangements with V and J assigned. A fraction of the clones does not appear; measured against another copy, unresolved V genes explain less than half of the discrepancy, and the remainder lacks a known reason. Recorded for this sample are around 130,000 clones; 88% of them occurred a single time. Approximately 1.5% of the sample belongs to the ten largest clones. The sequencing sample was made of PBMCs. The receptors originated from a young man in good health and CMV-seronegative.

The rearrangement links TRBV29-1 to TRBJ2-5; 7 nucleotides align to TRBD1. J was trimmed by 2 bases and V by 1 base; bases with no gene match: 10. Germline lookup yields CDR1 SQVTM and CDR2 ANQGSEA. The CDR3 contains 16 residues. CDR3 coding DNA: TGCAGCGTTGAAGGACAGGGACGGGATGTACAAGAGACCCAGTACTTC. This codes for CSVEGQGRDVQETQYF.

The chain joins TRBV9 to TRBJ2-1, with 11 nucleotides matching TRBD1. This CDR3 spans 17 amino acids. Per the germline V gene, CDR1 is SGDLS and CDR2 is YYNGEE. J was trimmed by 4 bases and V by 3 bases; bases with no gene match: 9. CDR3: CASSEPDRGRRYNEQFF. The CDR3 DNA reads as TGTGCCAGCAGCGAGCCGGACAGGGGGCGTCGGTACAATGAGCAGTTCTTC.

On this clone: The sample contains more than one DNA sequence encoding this CDR3. The chain links TRBV6-5 to TRBJ2-7; tentative D call: TRBD1 (5 bases). The V end was cut by 0 bases, the J end by 1 base, with 7 bases between. Per the germline V gene, CDR1 is MNHEY and CDR2 is SVGAGI. This CDR3 has 14 residues. As DNA, the CDR3 is TGTGCCAGCAGTTACTCCAGGGATTCCTACGAGCAGTACTTC. Translating it yields CASSYSRDSYEQYF.

The count of this clone is one. The rearrangement joins TRBV4-1 to TRBJ1-1; possibly TRBD1 for D (5 bases). Germline CDR1 MGHRA, CDR2 YSYEKL. Trimming left V 2 bases short and J 1 base short, with 11 bases between. The CDR3 sequence is 15 residues long. This chain's CDR3 is CASSQPPGGNTEAFF. CDR3 coding DNA: TGCGCCAGCAGCCAACCCCCGGGGGGGAACACTGAAGCTTTCTTT.

The chain uses TRBV30 and TRBJ1-4; D not resolved. V dropped 2 bases and J dropped 7 bases, with 14 bases sitting between them. This CDR3 comprises 14 residues. Germline-derived CDR1 and CDR2 are GTSNPN and SVGIG (reference sequence). As DNA, the CDR3 is TGTGCCTGGAGTCCCCGACCCGGAGTTGAAAAACTGTTTTTT. It translates to CAWSPRPGVEKLFF.

The chain couples TRBV19 to TRBJ2-5, with TRBD1 matching over 8 bases. CDR3 size: 16 residues. Germline values: CDR1 LNHDA, CDR2 SQIVND (reference sequence). The ends lost 4 bases at V and 0 bases at J; junction bases unmatched: 7. CDR3 sequence (DNA): TGTGCCAGTAGTACCCGGACAGGGAAGTACCAAGAGACCCAGTACTTC. Its protein is CASSTRTGKYQETQYF.

This sequence joins TRBV27 and TRBJ2-5; D possibly corresponds to TRBD1 (5 bases). The ends were cut back, 5 bases at V and 0 bases at J, with 10 bases in the middle. Germline-derived CDR1 and CDR2 are MNHEY and SMNVEV (reference sequence). The CDR3 spans 14 residues. Here the CDR3 DNA reads TGTGCCAGCAGTAGACAGCGAAACCAAGAGACCCAGTACTTC. Translated, it gives CASSRQRNQETQYF.

The chain uses TRBV4-1 and TRBJ1-1; 9 bases are a match to TRBD1. Germline assignment: CDR1 MGHRA and CDR2 YSYEKL. The CDR3 has 15 residues. After removal of 4 bases from V and 8 bases from J, the junction contained 11 bases not matched to a gene. The CDR3 DNA follows: TGCGCCAGCAGCCTCAATTCGGGACAGGGTAGAGAAGCTTTCTTT. It codes for CASSLNSGQGREAFF.

This clone was seen only a few times. The DNA of the CDR3 is TGTGCCAGCAGCGTAGAGGCTAGCAGAGGGACAGATACGCAGTATTTT. Its protein is CASSVEASRGTDTQYF. V gene TRBV9 combines with J gene TRBJ2-3; D may be TRBD2 (5 bases). This CDR3 contains 16 residues. Between the trimmed V and J ends, which lost 0 bases and 3 bases, there was a span of 14 bases. Germline loops: CDR1 SGDLS, CDR2 YYNGEE.

The chain uses TRBV11-2 and TRBJ2-7, with D possibly matching TRBD2 (6 bases). With 4 bases removed from V and 12 bases from J, the gap between germline ends came to 16 bases. The CDR3 extends over 12 amino acids. Germline CDR1 is SGHAT and CDR2 is FQNNGV. CDR3 residues: CASSSYWDSTYF. CDR3 DNA sequence: TGTGCCAGCAGCTCTTATTGGGACTCGACGTACTTC.